The 26 T cell receptor beta chains listed next were all sequenced from one sample in a study of T cells after yellow fever vaccination (dated by TCRdb to between 2018 and 2021). Library preparation employed 5' RACE. For sequencing, an Illumina HiSeq 2500 was employed. TCRdb reprocessing: public reads trimmed at Q25 with fastp, clones called with MiXCR, in-frame beta chains kept. Merged by CDR3 protein, the rows form single entries marked with the most common genes and DNA. Present in this sample are about 580,000 distinct CDR3 sequences, 17% of which were seen just once. Together, the top ten hold around 15% of the sample. The treatment or condition label for this specimen denotes: live attenuated yellow fever vaccine strain. Material: PBMCs, obtained 5 days after the first yellow fever vaccination. Receptors originate from a young man who received the YFV17D yellow fever vaccine.

V and J are TRBV5-4 and TRBJ2-3, with D possibly TRBD2 on 6 matching bases. The CDR3 is 15 residues long. Trimming left V 9 bases short and J 6 bases short, with 23 bases between. Germline CDR1 and CDR2: SGHNT and YYREEE (reference sequence). The DNA of the CDR3 is TGTGCCACCCGTCCCGGGGGAGGTTTTGTGGATACGCAGTATTTT. This encodes CATRPGGGFVDTQYF.

This clonotype was seen only a few times. The rearrangement links TRBV7-2 to TRBJ2-3, with D hard to call. The V gene's germline CDR1 is SGHTA and CDR2 FQGNSA. CDR3 length: 13 residues. V lost 5 bases, J lost 5 bases, and 11 bases lay in between. DNA of the CDR3: TGTGCCAGCAGCATAGTGACGGTAGATACGCAGTATTTT. This gives the protein CASSIVTVDTQYF.

V gene TRBV6-5 combines with J gene TRBJ2-3; 7 nucleotides match TRBD1. J gave up 6 bases and V 2 bases, and 11 bases lay outside the gene matches. The CDR3 length is 16 residues. Looked up from germline, CDR1 is MNHEY and CDR2 is SVGAGI. The CDR3 here is CASSYPPGQRTDTQYF. CDR3 nucleotide sequence: TGTGCCAGCAGTTACCCACCGGGACAGAGAACCGATACGCAGTATTTT.

This clonotype came up a few times. The rearrangement uses TRBV7-3 and TRBJ2-1; 10 bases align to TRBD2. This CDR3 is 13 amino acids long. Germline trimming cut 3 bases from V and 13 bases from J; bases unmatched to any gene: 6. CDR1 and CDR2 from the germline V gene are SGHTA and FQGTGA. The CDR3 protein is CASSFKTSGPQFF. For the CDR3, the DNA is TGTGCCAGCAGCTTCAAGACTAGCGGGCCACAGTTCTTC. Combining the CDR3 with reference TRBV7-3 and TRBJ2-1 gives the whole variable domain GAGVSQTPSNKVTEKGKYVELRCDPISGHTALYWYRQSLGQGPEFLIYFQGTGAADDSGLPNDRFFAVRPEGSVSTLKIQRTERGDSAVYLCASSFKTSGPQFFGPGTRLTVL.

The J gene is TRBJ1-5, the V gene TRBV20-1; TRBD1 is a possible D gene (6 bases). Looked up from germline, CDR1 is DFQATT and CDR2 is SNEGSKA (reference sequence). This CDR3 has 15 amino acids. V lost 1 base, J lost 7 bases, and 17 bases lay in between. The CDR3 DNA reads as TGCAGTGCTAGAGGGCCATGGGGGCTAAAGCAGCCCCAGCATTTT. As protein: CSARGPWGLKQPQHF.

The rearrangement links TRBV6-5 to TRBJ2-7; 11 bases fit TRBD2. Germline V lookup: CDR1 MNHEY, CDR2 SVGAGI. There are 15 residues in the CDR3. Trimming took 4 bases from V and 6 from J; bases not matched to a gene: 8. The CDR3 loop reads CASSSLAGVPIEQYF. The CDR3 coding sequence is TGTGCCAGCAGTTCACTAGCGGGGGTCCCCATCGAGCAGTACTTC.

The rearrangement links TRBV6-2 or TRBV6-3 to TRBJ2-1; 15 nucleotides match TRBD2. This CDR3 is 17 amino acids long. V shed 7 bases and J 2 bases; nucleotides not matched to a gene: 6. CDR1 is MNHEY and CDR2 is SVGEGT in the germline V gene. CDR3 coding DNA: TGTGCCAGCACCGGACTAGCGGGGGGGCGAGCCTACAATGAGCAGTTCTTC. This encodes CASTGLAGGRAYNEQFF.

This clonotype turned up a few times. The V and J genes are TRBV6-2 or TRBV6-3 and TRBJ2-7; D remains ambiguous. CDR3 length equals 14 residues. Looked up from germline, CDR1 is MNHEY and CDR2 is SVGEGT. Trimming removed 2 bases from V and 2 bases from J, with 10 bases in between. Here the CDR3 DNA reads TGTGCCAGCAGTTACGGTCTTGGGGCCTACGAGCAGTACGTC. This sequence encodes CASSYGLGAYEQYV.

V and J are TRBV7-2 and TRBJ2-3; 8 bases line up with TRBD2. The junction had 6 bases not matched to a gene; V was cut back by 2 bases and J by 2 bases. CDR1 is SGHTA and CDR2 is FQGNSA in the germline V gene. This CDR3 is 16 amino acids long. This CDR3 reads CASSLNAGGSTDTQYF. CDR3 DNA sequence: TGTGCCAGCAGCTTAAACGCGGGGGGCTCCACAGATACGCAGTATTTT.

This chain joins TRBV4-1 and TRBJ1-5, with no clear D. V lost 4 bases to trimming and J lost 2 bases, with 12 bases between them. CDR3 length: 15 amino acids. Germline V gene lookup returns CDR1 MGHRA and CDR2 YSYEKL. The CDR3 region is CASSRLREGNQPQHF. In DNA form, the CDR3 reads TGCGCCAGCAGCCGCCTCCGAGAGGGCAATCAGCCCCAGCATTTT.

This clonotype was recorded a few times. The gene calls are TRBV7-2 and TRBJ2-7; 7 bases map to TRBD1. The CDR3 covers 14 residues. CDR1 SGHTA and CDR2 FQGNSA come from the germline V gene. V trimming: 5 bases; J trimming: 6 bases; junction bases outside the gene matches: 10. In DNA form, the CDR3 reads TGTGCCAGCAGCCGGACCGGACAGGTCTTCGAGCAGTACTTC. This gives the protein CASSRTGQVFEQYF.

The chain is built from TRBV25-1 and TRBJ1-2; tentative D call: TRBD1 (5 bases). The CDR3 runs 12 residues. The germline gives CDR1 MGHDK, CDR2 SYGVNS. Trimming cost V 0 bases and J 8 bases, with 7 bases left between them. This CDR3 is CASSEYRAGYTF. The CDR3 DNA follows: TGTGCCAGCAGTGAATACAGGGCGGGCTACACCTTC.

This clonotype was counted only a few times. The genes are TRBV6-1 and TRBJ2-3; D not resolved. V was pared by 5 bases and J by 2 bases, with 14 bases between. CDR3 length equals 15 residues. Germline values: CDR1 MNHNS, CDR2 SASEGT. The CDR3 protein is CASSRRSPYTDTQYF. The CDR3 region has the DNA TGTGCCAGCAGTCGACGCAGCCCGTACACAGATACGCAGTATTTT.

The J gene is TRBJ2-5, the V gene TRBV5-1; TRBD1 matches at 8 bases. The CDR3 is 15 amino acids. Losses at the gene ends were 4 bases for V and 2 bases for J; bases not matched to a gene: 7. Germline CDR1 SGHRS, CDR2 YFSETQ. The CDR3: CASSPGGQVQETQYF. CDR3 sequence (DNA): TGCGCCAGCAGCCCCGGGGGACAGGTACAAGAGACCCAGTACTTC.

This clonotype was counted a few times. The J gene is TRBJ2-3, the V gene TRBV11-2; D gene unclear. From germline, CDR1 is SGHAT and CDR2 FQNNGV. Between the trimmed V and J ends, which lost 5 bases and 4 bases, there was a span of 19 bases. The CDR3 spans 16 residues. The CDR3: CASSQSPGQSADTQYF. The CDR3 DNA sequence: TGTGCCAGCAGCCAGAGCCCCGGGCAGAGCGCAGATACGCAGTATTTT.

The chain links TRBV7-9 to TRBJ2-3; D is ambiguous. This CDR3 contains 14 residues. The V gene's germline CDR1 is SEHNR and CDR2 FQNEAQ (reference sequence). The V end lost 0 bases, the J end lost 11 bases, and 15 bases lay between the germline ends. In DNA, the CDR3 is TGTGCCAGCAGCTTAGCCCCGGAGCCCGAGAGGCAGTATTTT. Its translation is CASSLAPEPERQYF. The full variable domain, with the rest looked up from reference TRBV7-9 and TRBJ2-3, is DTGVSQNPRHKITKRGQNVTFRCDPISEHNRLYWYRQTLGQGPEFLTYFQNEAQLEKSRLLSDRFSAERPKGSFSTLEIQRTEQGDSAMYLCASSLAPEPERQYFGPGTRLTVL.

This chain links TRBV20-1 with TRBJ2-3; D not certain. This CDR3 has 14 amino acids. Germline V CDR1 and CDR2: DFQATT, SNEGSKA (reference sequence). V dropped 3 bases and J dropped 2 bases, with 12 bases sitting between them. The CDR3 bases are TGCAGTGCTAGTAGGTTTTTGCCCACAGATACGCAGTATTTT. Translated: CSASRFLPTDTQYF.

This chain joins TRBV6-2 or TRBV6-3 and TRBJ2-3, with a tentative D call TRBD2 (5 bases). Trimming removed 7 bases at V and 7 bases at J, with 15 bases between. Germline V gene lookup returns CDR1 MNHEY and CDR2 SVGEGT. This CDR3 is built from 13 residues. The CDR3 reads CASIAKVGYTQYF. CDR3 DNA: TGTGCCAGCATAGCGAAGGTGGGCTATACGCAGTATTTT.

The chain joins TRBV4-3 to TRBJ2-2, with D uncertain. The germline gives CDR1 LGHNA, CDR2 YSLEER. This CDR3 is 16 amino acids long. V lost 0 bases and J 6 bases, leaving 14 bases between the germline ends. CDR3 region: CASSQDLRQAPGELFF. Written as DNA, the CDR3 is TGCGCCAGCAGCCAAGATCTCCGGCAGGCGCCCGGGGAGCTGTTTTTT.

Here the CDR3 DNA reads TGTGCCAGCAGCCAAGGGGAGGGACCGAGGATTACTGAAGCTTTCTTT. Translation gives CASSQGEGPRITEAFF. The chain links TRBV4-2 to TRBJ1-1; TRBD1 is a possible D gene (5 bases). Germline assignment: CDR1 LGHNA and CDR2 YNFKEQ. Trimming stripped 1 base from V and 5 bases from J, with 17 bases between. This CDR3 is built from 16 residues.

This clonotype has just one count. The CDR3 DNA follows: TGTGCCAGCGCAAGGGGGGGGCCCTACGAGCAGTACGTC. Translation: CASARGGPYEQYV. The chain combines TRBV6-2 or TRBV6-3 with TRBJ2-7; D is perhaps TRBD2 (7 bases). The germline gives CDR1 MNHEY, CDR2 SVGEGT. V was trimmed by 8 bases and J by 2 bases, leaving 13 bases between them. There are 13 residues in the CDR3.

This chain joins TRBV10-3 and TRBJ2-7, with TRBD1 identical over 10 bases. Germline V gene sequence: CDR1 ENHRY, CDR2 SYGVKD. The CDR3 extends over 13 amino acids. J gave up 6 bases and V 2 bases, and 1 base lay outside the gene matches. The CDR3 bases are TGTGCCATCAGTGAGGGACAGGGGGGCGAGCAGTACGTC. Translation gives CAISEGQGGEQYV.

The rearrangement joins TRBV7-3 to TRBJ2-1, with unresolved D. V dropped 0 bases and J dropped 6 bases, with 9 bases sitting between them. CDR1 is SGHTA, CDR2 FQGTGA, per germline. CDR3 length: 14 amino acids. Written as DNA, the CDR3 is TGTGCCAGCAGCTTAACGTGGCGTAGCAATGAGCAGTTCTTC. Amino acids: CASSLTWRSNEQFF.

This clonotype was found a few times. V is TRBV7-3 and J is TRBJ2-5; 9 bases fit TRBD2. Germline V gene lookup returns CDR1 SGHTA and CDR2 FQGTGA. V dropped 1 base and J dropped 2; count of bases not matched to a gene: 2. The CDR3 sequence is 15 residues long. The CDR3 sequence: CASSLRRGGQETQYF. CDR3 nucleotide sequence: TGTGCCAGCAGCTTAAGGCGGGGGGGACAAGAGACCCAGTACTTC. The full variable domain, its missing parts supplied by reference TRBV7-3 and TRBJ2-5, is GAGVSQTPSNKVTEKGKYVELRCDPISGHTALYWYRQSLGQGPEFLIYFQGTGAADDSGLPNDRFFAVRPEGSVSTLKIQRTERGDSAVYLCASSLRRGGQETQYFGPGTRLLVL.

The chain carries TRBV5-1 and TRBJ1-1; D possibly corresponds to TRBD1 (6 bases). The ends were cut back, 3 bases at V and 4 bases at J, with 16 bases in the middle. Per the germline V gene, CDR1 is SGHRS and CDR2 is YFSETQ. This CDR3 region has 15 residues. The CDR3, as DNA: TGCGCCAGCAGCTATGGGGCAGGGGTGGGCACTGAAGCTTTCTTT. Translating it yields CASSYGAGVGTEAFF.

The gene calls are TRBV13 and TRBJ1-2, with TRBD1 matching 8 bases. Per the germline V gene, CDR1 is PRHDT and CDR2 is FYEKMQ (reference sequence). This CDR3 has 14 amino acids. After removal of 4 bases from V and 4 bases from J, the junction contained 5 bases not matched to a gene. This chain's CDR3 is CASSSLGQAYGYTF. The CDR3 DNA follows: TGTGCCAGCAGCTCTTTGGGACAGGCCTATGGCTACACCTTC. Variable domain in full (rest from reference TRBV13 and TRBJ1-2): AAGVIQSPRHLIKEKRETATLKCYPIPRHDTVYWYQQGPGQDPQFLISFYEKMQSDKGSIPDRFSAQQFSDYHSELNMSSLELGDSALYFCASSSLGQAYGYTFGSGTRLTVV.